The clone carrying this T cell receptor beta chain was counted between two and nine times. The data derive from a study of T cell responses to AZD1222 COVID-19 vaccine. Assay: immunoSEQ multiplex PCR; the TCRdb copy retains only in-frame clones and omits some. The sample contains hundreds of thousands of clones, 94% of which appear only once. This clonotype was sampled from an adult who received the AZD1222 COVID-19 vaccine. The material was peripheral blood, obtained 28 days after the second AZD1222 dose.

CDR3 nucleotide sequence: TGCGCCAGCAGCCGGCTGGGACTAGCGGGAGGGCCATTTCCCGAAGAGACCCAGTACTTC. Protein sequence: CASSRLGLAGGPFPEETQYF. V and J are TRBV4-1 and TRBJ2-5; 16 bases line up with TRBD2. The length of the CDR3 is 20 residues. Germline lookup yields CDR1 MGHRA and CDR2 YSYEKL. J gave up 3 bases and V 4 bases, and 14 bases lay outside the gene matches.